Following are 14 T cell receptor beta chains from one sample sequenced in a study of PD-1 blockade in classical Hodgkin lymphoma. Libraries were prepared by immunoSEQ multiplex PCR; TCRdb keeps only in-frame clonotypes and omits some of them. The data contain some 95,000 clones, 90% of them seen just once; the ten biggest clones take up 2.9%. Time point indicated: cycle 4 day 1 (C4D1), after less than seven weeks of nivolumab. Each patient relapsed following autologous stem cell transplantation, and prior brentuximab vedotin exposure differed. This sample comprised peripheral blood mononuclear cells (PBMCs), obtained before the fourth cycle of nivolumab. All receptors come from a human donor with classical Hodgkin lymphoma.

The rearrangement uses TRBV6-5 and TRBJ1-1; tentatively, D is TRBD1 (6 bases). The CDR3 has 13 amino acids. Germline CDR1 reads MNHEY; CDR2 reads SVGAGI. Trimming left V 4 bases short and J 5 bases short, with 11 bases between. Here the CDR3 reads CASSSQGHTEAFF. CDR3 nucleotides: TGTGCCAGCAGTTCCCAGGGGCATACTGAAGCTTTCTTT.

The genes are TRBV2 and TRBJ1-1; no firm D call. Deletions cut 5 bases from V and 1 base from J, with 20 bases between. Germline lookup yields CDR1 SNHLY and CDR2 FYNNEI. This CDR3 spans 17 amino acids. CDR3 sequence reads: CASSFDTWFERNTEAFF. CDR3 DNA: TGTGCCAGCAGTTTCGATACGTGGTTTGAAAGGAACACTGAAGCTTTCTTT.

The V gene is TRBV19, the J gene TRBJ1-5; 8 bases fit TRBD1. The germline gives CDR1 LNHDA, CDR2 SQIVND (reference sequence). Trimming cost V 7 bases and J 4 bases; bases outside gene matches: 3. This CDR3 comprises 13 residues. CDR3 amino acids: CASNRQGNQPQHF. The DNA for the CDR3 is TGTGCCAGTAACCGACAGGGGAATCAGCCCCAGCATTTT. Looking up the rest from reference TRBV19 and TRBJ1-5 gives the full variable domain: DGGITQSPKYLFRKEGQNVTLSCEQNLNHDAMYWYRQDPGQGLRLIYYSQIVNDFQKGDIAEGYSVSREKKESFPLTVTSAQKNPTAFYLCASNRQGNQPQHFGDGTRLSIL.

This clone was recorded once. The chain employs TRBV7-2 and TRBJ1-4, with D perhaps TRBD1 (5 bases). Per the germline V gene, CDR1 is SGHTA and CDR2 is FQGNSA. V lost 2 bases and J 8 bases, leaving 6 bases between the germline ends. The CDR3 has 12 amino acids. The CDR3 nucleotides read TGTGCCAGCAGCTTACGGGGGGAAAAACTGTTTTTT. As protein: CASSLRGEKLFF.

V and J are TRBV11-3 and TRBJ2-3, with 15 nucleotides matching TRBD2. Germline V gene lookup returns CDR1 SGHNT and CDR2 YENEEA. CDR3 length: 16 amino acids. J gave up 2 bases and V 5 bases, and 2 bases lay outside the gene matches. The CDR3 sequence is CASSGLAGGPTDTQYF. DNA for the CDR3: TGTGCCAGCAGCGGACTAGCGGGGGGGCCCACAGATACGCAGTATTTT. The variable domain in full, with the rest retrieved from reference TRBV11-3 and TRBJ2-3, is EAGVVQSPRYKIIEKKQPVAFWCNPISGHNTLYWYLQNLGQGPELLIRYENEEAVDDSQLPKDRFSAERLKGVDSTLKIQPAELGDSAVYLCASSGLAGGPTDTQYFGPGTRLTVL.

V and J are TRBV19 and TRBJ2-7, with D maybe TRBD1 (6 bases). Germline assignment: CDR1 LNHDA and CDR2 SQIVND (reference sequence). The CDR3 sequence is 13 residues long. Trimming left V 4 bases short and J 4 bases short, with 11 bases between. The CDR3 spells CASSTLQGYEQYF. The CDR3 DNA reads TGTGCCAGTAGTACTTTACAGGGTTACGAGCAGTACTTC.

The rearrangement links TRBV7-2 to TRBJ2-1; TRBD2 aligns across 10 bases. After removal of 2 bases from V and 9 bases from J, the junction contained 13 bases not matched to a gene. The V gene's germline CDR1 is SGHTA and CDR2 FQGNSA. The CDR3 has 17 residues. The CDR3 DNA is TGTGCCAGCAGCTTACTTAGCGGGGGGTCCCCCCGGGGTGAGCAGTTCTTC. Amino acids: CASSLLSGGSPRGEQFF. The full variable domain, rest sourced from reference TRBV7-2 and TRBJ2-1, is GAGVSQSPSNKVTEKGKDVELRCDPISGHTALYWYRQSLGQGLEFLIYFQGNSAPDKSGLPSDRFSAERTGGSVSTLTIQRTQQEDSAVYLCASSLLSGGSPRGEQFFGPGTRLTVL.

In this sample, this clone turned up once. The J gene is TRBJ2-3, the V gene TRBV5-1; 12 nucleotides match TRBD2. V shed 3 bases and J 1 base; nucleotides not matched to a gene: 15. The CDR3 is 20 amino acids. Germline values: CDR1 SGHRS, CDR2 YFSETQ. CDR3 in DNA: TGCGCCAGCAGCTATCTTCGACTAGCGGGGGAGACATCACGCACAGATACGCAGTATTTT. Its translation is CASSYLRLAGETSRTDTQYF.

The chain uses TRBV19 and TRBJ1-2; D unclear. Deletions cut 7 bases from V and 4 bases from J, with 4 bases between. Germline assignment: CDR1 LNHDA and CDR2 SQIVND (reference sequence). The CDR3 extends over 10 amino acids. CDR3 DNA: TGTGCCAGTAAGGGCTATGGCTACACCTTC. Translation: CASKGYGYTF.

CDR3 loop: CASSILGGGLGYTF. The CDR3 nucleotides are TGTGCCAGTAGTATCCTCGGGGGAGGGCTCGGCTACACCTTC. This chain connects TRBV19 to TRBJ1-2; tentative D call: TRBD1 (5 bases). This CDR3 contains 14 residues. V shed 3 bases and J shed 8 bases, with 16 bases lying between them. Germline V gives CDR1 LNHDA, CDR2 SQIVND (reference sequence).

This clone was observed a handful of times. The CDR3 is CASSLRAKGSNQPQHF. The CDR3 DNA sequence: TGTGCCAGCAGTTTAAGGGCAAAAGGTAGCAATCAGCCCCAGCATTTT. The V call is TRBV27, the J call TRBJ1-5; unclear D gene. The germline CDR1 and CDR2 sequences are MNHEY and SMNVEV (reference sequence). The CDR3 runs to 16 residues. Trimming took off 2 bases at V and 0 bases at J, with 11 bases between the two ends.

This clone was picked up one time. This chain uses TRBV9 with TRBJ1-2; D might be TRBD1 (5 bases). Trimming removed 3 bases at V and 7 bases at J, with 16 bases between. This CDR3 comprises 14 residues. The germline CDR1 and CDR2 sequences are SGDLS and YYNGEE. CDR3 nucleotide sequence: TGTGCCAGCAGCGGTTTCGGGGGGTCGGGTGGCTACACCTTC. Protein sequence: CASSGFGGSGGYTF.

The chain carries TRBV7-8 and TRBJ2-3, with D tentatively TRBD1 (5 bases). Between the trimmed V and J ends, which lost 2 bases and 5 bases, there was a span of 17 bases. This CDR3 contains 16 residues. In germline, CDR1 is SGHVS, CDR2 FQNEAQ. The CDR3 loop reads CASSLKIRATGDTQYF. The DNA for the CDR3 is TGTGCCAGCAGCTTAAAAATTCGTGCTACAGGAGATACGCAGTATTTT.

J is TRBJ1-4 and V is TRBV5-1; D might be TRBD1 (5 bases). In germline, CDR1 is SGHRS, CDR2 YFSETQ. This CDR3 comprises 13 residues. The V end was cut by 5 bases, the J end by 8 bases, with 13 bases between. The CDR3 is CASSFAGYEKLFF. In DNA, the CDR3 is TGCGCCAGCAGTTTCGCAGGGTACGAAAAACTGTTTTTT.